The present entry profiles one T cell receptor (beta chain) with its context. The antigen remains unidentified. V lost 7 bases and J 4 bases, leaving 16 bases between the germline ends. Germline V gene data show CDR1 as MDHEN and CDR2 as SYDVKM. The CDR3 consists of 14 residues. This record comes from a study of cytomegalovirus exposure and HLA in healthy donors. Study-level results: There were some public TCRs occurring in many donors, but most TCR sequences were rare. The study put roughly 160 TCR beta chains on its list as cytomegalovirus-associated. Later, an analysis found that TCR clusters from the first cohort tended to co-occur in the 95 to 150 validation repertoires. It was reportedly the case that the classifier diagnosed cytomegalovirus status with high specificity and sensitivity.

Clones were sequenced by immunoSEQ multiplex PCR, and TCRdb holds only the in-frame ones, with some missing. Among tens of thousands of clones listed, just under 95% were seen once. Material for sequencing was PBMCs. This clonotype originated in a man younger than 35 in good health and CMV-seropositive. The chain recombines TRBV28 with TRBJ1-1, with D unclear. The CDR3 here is CASIPYNLLTEAFF. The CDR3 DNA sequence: TGTGCCAGCATACCTTACAACCTCCTCACTGAAGCTTTCTTT.